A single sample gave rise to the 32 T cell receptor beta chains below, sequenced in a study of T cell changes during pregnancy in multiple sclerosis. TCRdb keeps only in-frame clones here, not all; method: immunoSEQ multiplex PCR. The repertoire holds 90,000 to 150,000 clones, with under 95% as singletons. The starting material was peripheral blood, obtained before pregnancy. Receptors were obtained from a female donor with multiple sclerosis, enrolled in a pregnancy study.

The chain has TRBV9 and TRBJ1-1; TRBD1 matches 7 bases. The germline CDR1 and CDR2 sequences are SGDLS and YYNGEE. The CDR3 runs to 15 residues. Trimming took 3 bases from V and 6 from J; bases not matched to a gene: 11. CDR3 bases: TGTGCCAGCAGCGCCCGACAGGGTTCTGTCTCTGAAGCTTTCTTT. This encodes CASSARQGSVSEAFF.

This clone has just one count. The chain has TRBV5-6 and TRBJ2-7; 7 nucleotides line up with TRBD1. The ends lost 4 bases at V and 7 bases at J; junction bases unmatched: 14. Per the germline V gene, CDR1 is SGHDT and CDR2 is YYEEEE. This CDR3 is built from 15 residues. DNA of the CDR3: TGTGCCAGCAGCGGGGCCGGGACAGCCCTTTGGGAGCAGTACTTC. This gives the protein CASSGAGTALWEQYF. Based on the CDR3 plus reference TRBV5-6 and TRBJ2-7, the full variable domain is DAGVTQSPTHLIKTRGQQVTLRCSPKSGHDTVSWYQQALGQGPQFIFQYYEEEERQRGNFPDRFSGHQFPNYSSELNVNALLLGDSALYLCASSGAGTALWEQYFGPGTRLTVT.

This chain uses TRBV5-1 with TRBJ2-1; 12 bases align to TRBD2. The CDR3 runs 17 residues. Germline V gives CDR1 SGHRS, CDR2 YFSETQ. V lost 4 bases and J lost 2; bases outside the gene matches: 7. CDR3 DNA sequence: TGCGCCAGCAGCACCGGGACTAGCGGGTTAACCTACAATGAGCAGTTCTTC. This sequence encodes CASSTGTSGLTYNEQFF.

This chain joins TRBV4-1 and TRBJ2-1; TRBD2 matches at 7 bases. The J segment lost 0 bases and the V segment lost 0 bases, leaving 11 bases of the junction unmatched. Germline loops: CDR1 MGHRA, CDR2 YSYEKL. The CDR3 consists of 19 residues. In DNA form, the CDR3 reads TGCGCCAGCAGCCAAGAACTGGGGAGCGGGGTGAGCTCCTACAATGAGCAGTTCTTC. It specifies CASSQELGSGVSSYNEQFF.

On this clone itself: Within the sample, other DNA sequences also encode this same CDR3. CDR3 residues: CASSADRGNSPLHF. The CDR3 coding sequence is TGTGCCAGCAGCGCCGACAGGGGTAATTCACCCCTCCACTTT. J is TRBJ1-6 and V is TRBV7-2; TRBD1 matches 8 bases. J lost 6 bases, V lost 5 bases, and 3 bases had no gene match. Germline assignment: CDR1 SGHTA and CDR2 FQGNSA. The CDR3 runs to 14 residues.

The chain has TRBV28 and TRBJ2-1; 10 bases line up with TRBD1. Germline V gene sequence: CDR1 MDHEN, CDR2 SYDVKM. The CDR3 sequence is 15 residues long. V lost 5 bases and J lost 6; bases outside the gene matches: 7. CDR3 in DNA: TGTGCCAGCAGTCGAAGGGACAGGGGCAGCAATGAGCAGTTCTTC. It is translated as CASSRRDRGSNEQFF. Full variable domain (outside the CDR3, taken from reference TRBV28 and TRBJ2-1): DVKVTQSSRYLVKRTGEKVFLECVQDMDHENMFWYRQDPGLGLRLIYFSYDVKMKEKGDIPEGYSVSREKKERFSLILESASTNQTSMYLCASSRRDRGSNEQFFGPGTRLTVL.

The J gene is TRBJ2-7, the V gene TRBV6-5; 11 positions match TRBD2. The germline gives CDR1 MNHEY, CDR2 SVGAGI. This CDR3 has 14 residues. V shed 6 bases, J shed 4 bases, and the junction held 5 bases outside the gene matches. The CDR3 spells CASRLAGVGYEQYF. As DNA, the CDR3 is TGTGCCAGCAGACTAGCGGGAGTCGGATACGAGCAGTACTTC.

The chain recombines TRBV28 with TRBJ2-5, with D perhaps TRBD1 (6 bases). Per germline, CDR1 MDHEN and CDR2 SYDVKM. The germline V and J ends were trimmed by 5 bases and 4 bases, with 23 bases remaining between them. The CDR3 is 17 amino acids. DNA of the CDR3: TGTGCCAGCAGTACCAGCCCCCCACGACAGGACCGAGAGACCCAGTACTTC. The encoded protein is CASSTSPPRQDRETQYF. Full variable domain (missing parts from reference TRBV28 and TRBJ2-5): DVKVTQSSRYLVKRTGEKVFLECVQDMDHENMFWYRQDPGLGLRLIYFSYDVKMKEKGDIPEGYSVSREKKERFSLILESASTNQTSMYLCASSTSPPRQDRETQYFGPGTRLLVL.

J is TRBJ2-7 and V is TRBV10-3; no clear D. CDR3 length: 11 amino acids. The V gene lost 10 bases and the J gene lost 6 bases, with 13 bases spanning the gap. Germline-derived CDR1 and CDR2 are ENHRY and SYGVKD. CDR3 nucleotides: TGTGCCACCCTGTCCGGTCCCGAGCAGTACTTC. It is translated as CATLSGPEQYF.

The CDR3 nucleotides are TGTGCCAGCAGCTCCACTAGCGGGAGGGGGGAGACCCAGTACTTC. It yields the protein CASSSTSGRGETQYF. V usage is TRBV7-8 and J usage is TRBJ2-5; TRBD2 matches 13 bases. J gave up 5 bases and V 4 bases, and 4 bases lay outside the gene matches. Germline V lookup: CDR1 SGHVS, CDR2 FQNEAQ. The length of the CDR3 is 15 residues.

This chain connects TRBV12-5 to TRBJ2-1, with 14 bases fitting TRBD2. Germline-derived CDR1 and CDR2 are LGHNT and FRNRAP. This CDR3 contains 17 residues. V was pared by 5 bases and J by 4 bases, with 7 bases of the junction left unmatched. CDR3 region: CASGLGTSGGTYNEQFF. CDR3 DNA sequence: TGTGCTAGTGGTCTCGGGACTAGCGGGGGTACTTACAATGAGCAGTTCTTC.

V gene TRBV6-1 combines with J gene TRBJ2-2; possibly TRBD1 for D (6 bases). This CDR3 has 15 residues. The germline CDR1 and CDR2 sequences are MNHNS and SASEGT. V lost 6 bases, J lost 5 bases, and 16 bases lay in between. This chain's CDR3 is CASRLYGQLTGELFF. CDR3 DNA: TGTGCCAGCAGGCTATACGGACAGCTTACCGGGGAGCTGTTTTTT.

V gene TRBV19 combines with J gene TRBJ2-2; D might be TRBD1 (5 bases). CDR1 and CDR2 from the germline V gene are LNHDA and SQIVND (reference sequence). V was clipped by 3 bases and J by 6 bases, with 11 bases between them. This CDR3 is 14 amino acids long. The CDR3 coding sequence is TGTGCCAGTAGTATGGGGCTAGACGCCGGGGAGCTGTTTTTT. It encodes CASSMGLDAGELFF.

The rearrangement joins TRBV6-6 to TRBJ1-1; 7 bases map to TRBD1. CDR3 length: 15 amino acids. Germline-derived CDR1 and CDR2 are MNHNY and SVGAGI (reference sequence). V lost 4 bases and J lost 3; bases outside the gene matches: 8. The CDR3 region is CASSLTGLFDTEAFF. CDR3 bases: TGTGCCAGCAGTTTGACAGGGCTGTTCGACACTGAAGCTTTCTTT.

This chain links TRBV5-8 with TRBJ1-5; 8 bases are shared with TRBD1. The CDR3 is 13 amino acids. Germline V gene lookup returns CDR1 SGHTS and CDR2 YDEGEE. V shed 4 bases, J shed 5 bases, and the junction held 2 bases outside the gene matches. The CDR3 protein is CASSADRDQPQHF. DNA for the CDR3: TGTGCCAGCAGCGCGGACAGGGATCAGCCCCAGCATTTT.

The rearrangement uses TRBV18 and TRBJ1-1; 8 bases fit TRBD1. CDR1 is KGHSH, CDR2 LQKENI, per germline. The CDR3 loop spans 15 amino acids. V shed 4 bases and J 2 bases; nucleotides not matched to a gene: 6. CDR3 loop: CASSRGQGGNTEAFF. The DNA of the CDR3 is TGTGCCAGCTCACGCGGACAGGGCGGTAACACTGAAGCTTTCTTT.

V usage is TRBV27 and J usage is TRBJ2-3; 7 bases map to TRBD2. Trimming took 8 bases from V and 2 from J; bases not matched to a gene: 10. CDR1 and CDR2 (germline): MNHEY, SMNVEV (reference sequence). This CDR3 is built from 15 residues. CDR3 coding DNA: TGTGCCAGCGCTAGGGAGGGCCAAAACACAGATACGCAGTATTTT. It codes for CASAREGQNTDTQYF.

The CDR3 DNA reads as TGTGCCTGGAGTGTACGAGCGGGCCTCACAGATACGCAGTATTTT. Its translation is CAWSVRAGLTDTQYF. This chain links TRBV30 with TRBJ2-3; tentatively, D is TRBD2 (6 bases). Trimming took 0 bases from V and 2 from J, leaving 12 bases between them. Germline CDR1 and CDR2: GTSNPN and SVGIG (reference sequence). The CDR3 sequence is 15 residues long. The variable domain in full, with the rest retrieved from reference TRBV30 and TRBJ2-3, is SQTIHQWPATLVQPVGSPLSLECTVEGTSNPNLYWYRQAAGRGLQLLFYSVGIGQISSEVPQNLSASRPQDRQFILSSKKLLLSDSGFYLCAWSVRAGLTDTQYFGPGTRLTVL.

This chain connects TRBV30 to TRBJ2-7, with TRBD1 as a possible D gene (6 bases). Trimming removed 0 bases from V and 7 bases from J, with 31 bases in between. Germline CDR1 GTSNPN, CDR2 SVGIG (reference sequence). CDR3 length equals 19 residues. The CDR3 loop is CAWSVFFSGPNRPQGEQYF. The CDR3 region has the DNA TGTGCCTGGAGTGTATTCTTTTCGGGCCCTAATAGGCCCCAGGGGGAGCAGTACTTC.

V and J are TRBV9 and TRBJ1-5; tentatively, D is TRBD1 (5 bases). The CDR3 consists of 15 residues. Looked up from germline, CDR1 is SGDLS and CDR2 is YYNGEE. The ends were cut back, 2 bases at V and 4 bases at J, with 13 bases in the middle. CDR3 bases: TGTGCCAGCAGCGTTGGGGCCGGTAGAAATCAGCCCCAGCATTTT. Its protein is CASSVGAGRNQPQHF.

CDR3: CASGTLAGARNEQFF. DNA of the CDR3: TGTGCTAGTGGCACACTAGCGGGAGCCCGGAATGAGCAGTTCTTC. The chain is built from TRBV12-5 and TRBJ2-1, with TRBD2 identical over 11 bases. V was pared by 6 bases and J by 7 bases, with 8 bases of the junction left unmatched. The CDR3 is made up of 15 amino acids. CDR1 LGHNT and CDR2 FRNRAP come from the germline V gene.

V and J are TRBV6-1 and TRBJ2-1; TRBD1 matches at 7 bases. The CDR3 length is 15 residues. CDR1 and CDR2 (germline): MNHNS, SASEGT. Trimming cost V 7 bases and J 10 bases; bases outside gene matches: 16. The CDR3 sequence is CASKEETGWVWEQFF. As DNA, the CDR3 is TGTGCCAGCAAGGAAGAGACAGGGTGGGTCTGGGAGCAGTTCTTC.

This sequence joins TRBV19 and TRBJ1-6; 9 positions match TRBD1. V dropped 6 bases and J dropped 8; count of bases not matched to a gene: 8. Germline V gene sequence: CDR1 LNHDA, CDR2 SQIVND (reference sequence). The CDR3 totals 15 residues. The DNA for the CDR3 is TGTGCCAGTAGCCCAGGACAGGGGCGAGATTCACCCCTCCACTTT. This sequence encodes CASSPGQGRDSPLHF.

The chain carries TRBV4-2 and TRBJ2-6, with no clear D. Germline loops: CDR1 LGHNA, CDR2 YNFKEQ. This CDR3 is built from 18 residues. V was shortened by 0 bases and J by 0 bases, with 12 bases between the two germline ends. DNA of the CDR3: TGTGCCAGCAGCCAAGAAACTCTACCTAGCTCTGGGGCCAACGTCCTGACTTTC. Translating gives CASSQETLPSSGANVLTF.

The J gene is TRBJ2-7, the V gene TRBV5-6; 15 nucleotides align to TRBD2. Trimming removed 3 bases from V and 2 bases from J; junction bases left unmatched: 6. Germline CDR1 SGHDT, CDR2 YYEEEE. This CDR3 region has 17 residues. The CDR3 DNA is TGTGCCAGCAGCTGGGGACTAGCGGGGGGATCCACCTACGAGCAGTACTTC. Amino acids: CASSWGLAGGSTYEQYF.

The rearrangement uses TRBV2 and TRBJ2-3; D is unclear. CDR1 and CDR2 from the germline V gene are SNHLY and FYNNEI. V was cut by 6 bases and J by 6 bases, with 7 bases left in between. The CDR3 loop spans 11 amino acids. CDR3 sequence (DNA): TGTGCCAGCAGACGAGCTGATACGCAGTATTTT. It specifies CASRRADTQYF.

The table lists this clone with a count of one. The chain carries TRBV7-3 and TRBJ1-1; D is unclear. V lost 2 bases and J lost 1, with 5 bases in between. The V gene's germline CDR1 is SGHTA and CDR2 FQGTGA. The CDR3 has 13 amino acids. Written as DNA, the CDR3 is TGTGCCAGCAGCTTATCCGGGAACACTGAAGCTTTCTTT. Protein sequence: CASSLSGNTEAFF. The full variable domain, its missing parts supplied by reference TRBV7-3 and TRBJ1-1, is GAGVSQTPSNKVTEKGKYVELRCDPISGHTALYWYRQSLGQGPEFLIYFQGTGAADDSGLPNDRFFAVRPEGSVSTLKIQRTERGDSAVYLCASSLSGNTEAFFGQGTRLTVV.

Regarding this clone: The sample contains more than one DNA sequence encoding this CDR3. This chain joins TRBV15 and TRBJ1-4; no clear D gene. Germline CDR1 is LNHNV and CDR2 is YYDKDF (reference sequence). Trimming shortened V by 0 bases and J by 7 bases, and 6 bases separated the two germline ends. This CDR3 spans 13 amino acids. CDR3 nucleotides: TGTGCCACCAGCAGAGATCCCGGTGAAAAACTGTTTTTT. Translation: CATSRDPGEKLFF.

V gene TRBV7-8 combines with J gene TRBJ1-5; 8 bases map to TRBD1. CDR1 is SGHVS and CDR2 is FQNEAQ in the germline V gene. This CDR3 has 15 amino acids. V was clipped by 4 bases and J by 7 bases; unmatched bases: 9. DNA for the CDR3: TGTGCCAGCAGCTCCGGACAGGGTCTGATACAGCCCCAGCATTTT. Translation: CASSSGQGLIQPQHF.

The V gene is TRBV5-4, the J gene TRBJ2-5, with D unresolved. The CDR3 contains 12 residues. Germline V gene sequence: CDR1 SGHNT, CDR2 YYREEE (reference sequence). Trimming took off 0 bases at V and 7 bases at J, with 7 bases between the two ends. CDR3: CASSLGHGTQYF. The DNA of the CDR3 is TGTGCCAGCAGCTTGGGACATGGGACCCAGTACTTC.

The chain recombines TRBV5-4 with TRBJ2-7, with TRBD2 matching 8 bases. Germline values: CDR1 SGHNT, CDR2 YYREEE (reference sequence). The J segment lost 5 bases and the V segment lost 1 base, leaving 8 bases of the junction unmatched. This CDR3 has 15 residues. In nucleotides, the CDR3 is TGTGCCAGCAGCTTGAAGCGGGAGACTATCCACGAGCAGTACTTC. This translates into CASSLKRETIHEQYF.

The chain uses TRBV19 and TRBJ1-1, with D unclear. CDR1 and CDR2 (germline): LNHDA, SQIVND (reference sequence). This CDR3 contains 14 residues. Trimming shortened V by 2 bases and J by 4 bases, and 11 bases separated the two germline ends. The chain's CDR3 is CASSIQSTGTEAFF. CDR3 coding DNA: TGTGCCAGTAGTATACAATCAACCGGCACTGAAGCTTTCTTT.